Each of the 4 T cell receptor beta chains below was sequenced from the same sample in a study of T-cell reconstitution after alpha-beta-depleted transplantation in children. This sample's TCRbeta library carried unique molecular identifier barcodes. In TCRdb, the PCR reads were re-called with MiXCR into one record per CDR3 protein. The table includes about 980,000 distinct CDR3 sequences, around 30% detected once. The sequencing here drew on PBMCs, mostly from graft donor cells, taken 360 days after TCRalphabeta/CD19-depleted stem cell transplant. These receptor sequences come from a boy under two years old who had a stem cell transplant for SCID, so the T cells may come from the graft donor.

V is TRBV7-2 and J is TRBJ2-5; maybe TRBD1 (6 bases). V shed 1 base and J shed 7 bases, with 16 bases lying between them. The CDR3 is 15 amino acids. Germline V gene lookup returns CDR1 SGHTA and CDR2 FQGNSA. The CDR3 sequence is CASSLGGHSGGTQYF. CDR3 nucleotide sequence: TGTGCCAGCAGCTTAGGGGGACACTCCGGAGGGACCCAGTACTTC.

V usage is TRBV6-2 or TRBV6-3 and J usage is TRBJ2-5; TRBD2 matches at 7 bases. Germline V gene lookup returns CDR1 MNHEY and CDR2 SVGEGT. The V segment lost 5 bases and the J segment 4 bases; nucleotides outside the gene matches: 10. The CDR3 covers 15 residues. CDR3 bases: TGTGCCAGCAGTCAATTACCTAGCGGAAGAGAGACCCAGTACTTC. It is translated as CASSQLPSGRETQYF.

This clonotype was found many times. This chain joins TRBV27 and TRBJ2-2; D might be TRBD1 (5 bases). In germline, CDR1 is MNHEY, CDR2 SMNVEV (reference sequence). V lost 4 bases and J 6 bases, leaving 12 bases between the germline ends. The CDR3 is made up of 14 amino acids. CDR3 sequence reads: CASSSRQGPGELFF. CDR3 DNA sequence: TGTGCCAGCAGTTCCCGTCAGGGTCCCGGGGAGCTGTTTTTT.

This clonotype was seen a handful of times. V is TRBV6-5 and J is TRBJ1-3, with D unresolved. Deletions cut 0 bases from V and 2 bases from J, with 5 bases between. CDR1 MNHEY and CDR2 SVGAGI come from the germline V gene. The CDR3 loop spans 14 amino acids. The CDR3 DNA sequence: TGTGCCAGCAGTTACTCGATCCCTGGAAACACCATATATTTT. The encoded protein is CASSYSIPGNTIYF.